This entry lists 7 T cell receptor beta chains sequenced from one sample in a study of T cell responses to AZD1222 COVID-19 vaccine. Measured with immunoSEQ multiplex PCR; TCRdb has only the in-frame clones, and not every one. Of 57,000 or so clones in the sample, around 85% were seen once. This sample comprised peripheral blood, obtained on day 0 of MenACWY control vaccination. These TCRs come from an adult in good health.

The gene calls are TRBV3-1 (or the pseudogene TRBV3-2) and TRBJ2-1, with 10 nucleotides matching TRBD2. Germline V gene data show CDR1 as LGHDT and CDR2 as YNNKEL (reference sequence). This CDR3 spans 16 amino acids. V lost 4 bases to trimming and J lost 1 base; unmatched junction nucleotides: 4. The CDR3 region is CASSLPSGSSYNEQFF. CDR3 nucleotide sequence: TGTGCCAGCAGCCTCCCTAGCGGGAGTTCCTACAATGAGCAGTTCTTC.

This clone was seen a single time. The rearrangement uses TRBV19 and TRBJ2-1; 8 bases agree with TRBD2. Germline-derived CDR1 and CDR2 are LNHDA and SQIVND (reference sequence). V lost 4 bases to trimming and J lost 0 bases; unmatched junction nucleotides: 8. This CDR3 is 17 amino acids long. The CDR3 spells CASSRGTSGLSYNEQFF. The CDR3 DNA follows: TGTGCCAGTAGTAGAGGCACTAGCGGACTCTCCTACAATGAGCAGTTCTTC.

The chain joins TRBV25-1 to TRBJ1-2; D call uncertain. V shed 2 bases and J shed 5 bases, with 3 bases lying between them. Germline-derived CDR1 and CDR2 are MGHDK and SYGVNS. CDR3 length equals 11 residues. The CDR3 DNA is TGTGCCAGCAGTGAAGCGTATGGCTACACCTTC. Its protein is CASSEAYGYTF.

The chain is built from TRBV23-1 and TRBJ1-6; a weak D match, TRBD1 (5 bases). TRBV23-1 is given ORF status, its function remaining uncertain. Between the trimmed V and J ends, which lost 7 bases and 12 bases, there was a span of 22 bases. The CDR3 has 15 amino acids. The CDR3 sequence is CASMSRGGEFLPLHF. In nucleotides, the CDR3 is TGCGCCAGCATGAGTCGGGGGGGAGAGTTCCTACCCCTCCACTTT.

The chain combines TRBV7-6 with TRBJ2-5, with TRBD2 as a possible D gene (7 bases). Germline CDR1 and CDR2: SGHVS and FNYEAQ. This CDR3 is 16 amino acids long. Trimming cost V 5 bases and J 5 bases, with 21 bases left between them. CDR3 sequence (DNA): TGTGCCAGCAGCCTATGGGCATCAGGGGAGGGGGAGACCCAGTACTTC. Amino acid sequence: CASSLWASGEGETQYF.

V usage is TRBV27 and J usage is TRBJ1-1, with no clear D. The CDR3 spans 14 residues. Trimming took off 6 bases at V and 0 bases at J, with 11 bases between the two ends. Germline assignment: CDR1 MNHEY and CDR2 SMNVEV (reference sequence). CDR3 loop: CASRRTAMNTEAFF. In DNA form, the CDR3 reads TGTGCCAGCAGAAGGACGGCGATGAACACTGAAGCTTTCTTT.

The genes are TRBV2 and TRBJ2-7; D remains unclear. The CDR3 spans 11 residues. Germline CDR1 is SNHLY and CDR2 is FYNNEI. V shed 5 bases and J shed 0 bases, with 2 bases lying between them. DNA of the CDR3: TGTGCCAGCAGTCCCTCCTACGAGCAGTACTTC. Amino acid sequence: CASSPSYEQYF. The whole variable domain, filled in from reference TRBV2 and TRBJ2-7, reads EPEVTQTPSHQVTQMGQEVILRCVPISNHLYFYWYRQILGQKVEFLVSFYNNEISEKSEIFDDQFSVERPDGSNFTLKIRSTKLEDSAMYFCASSPSYEQYFGPGTRLTVT.